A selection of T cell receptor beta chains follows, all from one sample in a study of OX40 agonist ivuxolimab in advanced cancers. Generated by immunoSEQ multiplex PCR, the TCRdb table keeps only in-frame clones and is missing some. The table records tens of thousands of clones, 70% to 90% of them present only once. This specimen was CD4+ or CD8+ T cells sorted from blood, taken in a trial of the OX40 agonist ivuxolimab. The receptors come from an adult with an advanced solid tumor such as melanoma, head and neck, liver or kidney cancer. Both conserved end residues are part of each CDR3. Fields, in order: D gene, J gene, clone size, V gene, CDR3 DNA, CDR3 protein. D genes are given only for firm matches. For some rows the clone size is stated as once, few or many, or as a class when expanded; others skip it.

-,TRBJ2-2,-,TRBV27,TGTGCCAGCAGTTTCCAGGCGTCCGGGGCTCACACCGGGGAGCTGTTTTTT,CASSFQASGAHTGELFF
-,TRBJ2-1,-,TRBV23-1,TGCGCCAGCAGTCAATCATGCGGGACTCCCTTTGGTGAGCAGTTCTTC,CASSQSCGTPFGEQFF
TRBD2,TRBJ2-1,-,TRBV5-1,TGCGCCAGCAGCTTTTCGCTAGCGGGGACGAACTACAATGAGCAGTTCTTC,CASSFSLAGTNYNEQFF
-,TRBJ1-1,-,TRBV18,TGTGCCAGCTCGCTCGGGTCGAACACTGAAGCTTTCTTT,CASSLGSNTEAFF
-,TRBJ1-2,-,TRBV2,TGTGCCAGCTGGGGTATATATACAGGGTATGGCTATGGCTACACCTTC,CASWGIYTGYGYGYTF
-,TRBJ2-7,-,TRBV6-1,TGTGCCAGCAGGCGACAGGCGGATCAGAACGAGCAGTACTTC,CASRRQADQNEQYF
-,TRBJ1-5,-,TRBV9,TGTGCCAGCAGCGGAGGTAGTGGGGGGAGCAATCAGCCCCAGCATTTT,CASSGGSGGSNQPQHF
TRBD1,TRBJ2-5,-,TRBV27,TGTGCCAGCAGTTTATCCCCGACAGGGAGCACGGAGACCCAGTACTTC,CASSLSPTGSTETQYF
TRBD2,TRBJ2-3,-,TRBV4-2,TGTGCCAGCAGCCAAGACGAGCGGGGGGGAGGTAATACGCAGTATTTT,CASSQDERGGGNTQYF
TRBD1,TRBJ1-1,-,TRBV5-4,TGTGCCAGCAGCTTGGGCGGGACAGGGTTGAACACTGAAGCTTTCTTT,CASSLGGTGLNTEAFF
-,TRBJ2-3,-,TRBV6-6,TGTGCCAGCAGTTACTCGAGTAGGTCGAGCACAGATACGCAGTATTTT,CASSYSSRSSTDTQYF
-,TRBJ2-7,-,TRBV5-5,TGTGCCAGCAGCTTGGCCGGTAAGGGTTACGAGCAGTACTTC,CASSLAGKGYEQYF
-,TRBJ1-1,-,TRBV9,TGTGCCAGCAGCCCACAGACCCTAATGAACACTGAAGCTTTCTTT,CASSPQTLMNTEAFF
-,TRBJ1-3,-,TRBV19,TGTGCCAGTAGCCTACAGGGAGGTGGAAACACCATATATTTT,CASSLQGGGNTIYF
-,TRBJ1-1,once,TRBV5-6,TGTGCCAGCAGCTTGCGAACACCCTCTGAAGCTTTCTTT,CASSLRTPSEAFF
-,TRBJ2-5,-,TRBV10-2,TGCGCCAGCAGTGAGGAGCGGCTCGGGGAGACCCAGTACTTC,CASSEERLGETQYF
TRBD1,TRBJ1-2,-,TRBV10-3,TGTGCCATCAGTGAGGGGGGACAGGGGTCTAACTATGGCTACACCTTC,CAISEGGQGSNYGYTF
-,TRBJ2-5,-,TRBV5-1,TGCGCCAGCAGCTTGGGTGGGGCTACCCAAGAGACCCAGTACTTC,CASSLGGATQETQYF
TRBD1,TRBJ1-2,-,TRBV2,TGTGCCAGCAGTGGGGACAGGGCCAATGGCTACACCTTC,CASSGDRANGYTF
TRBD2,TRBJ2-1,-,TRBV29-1,TGCAGCGTTGAGCCTAGCGGATACAATGAGCAGTTCTTC,CSVEPSGYNEQFF